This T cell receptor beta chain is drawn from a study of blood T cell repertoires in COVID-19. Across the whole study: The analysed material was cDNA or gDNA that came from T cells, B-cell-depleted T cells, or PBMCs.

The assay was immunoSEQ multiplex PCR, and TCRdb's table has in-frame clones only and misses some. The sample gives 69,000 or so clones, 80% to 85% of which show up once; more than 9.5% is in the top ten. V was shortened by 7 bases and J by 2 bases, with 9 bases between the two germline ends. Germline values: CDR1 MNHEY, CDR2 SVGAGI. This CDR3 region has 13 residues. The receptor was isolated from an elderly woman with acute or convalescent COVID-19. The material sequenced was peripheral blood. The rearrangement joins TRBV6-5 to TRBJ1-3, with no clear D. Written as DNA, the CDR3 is TGTGCCAGCACCACTCGGGCTGGAAACACCATATATTTT. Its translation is CASTTRAGNTIYF.